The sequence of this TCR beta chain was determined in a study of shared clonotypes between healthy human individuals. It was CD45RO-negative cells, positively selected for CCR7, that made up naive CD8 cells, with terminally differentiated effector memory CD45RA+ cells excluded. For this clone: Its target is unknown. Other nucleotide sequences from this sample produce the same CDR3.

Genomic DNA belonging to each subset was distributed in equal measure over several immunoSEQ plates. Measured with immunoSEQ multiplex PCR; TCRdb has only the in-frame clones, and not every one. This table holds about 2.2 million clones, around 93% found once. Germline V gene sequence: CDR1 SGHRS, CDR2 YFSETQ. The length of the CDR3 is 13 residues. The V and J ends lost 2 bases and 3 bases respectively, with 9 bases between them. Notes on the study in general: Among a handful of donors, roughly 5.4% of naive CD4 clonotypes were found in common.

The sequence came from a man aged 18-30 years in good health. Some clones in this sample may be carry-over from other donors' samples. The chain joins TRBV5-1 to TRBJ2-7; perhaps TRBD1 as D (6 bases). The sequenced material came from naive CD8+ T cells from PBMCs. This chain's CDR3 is CASSLGGFYEQYF. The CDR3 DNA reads TGCGCCAGCAGCTTAGGGGGTTTCTACGAGCAGTACTTC. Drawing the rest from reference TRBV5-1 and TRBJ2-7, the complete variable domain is KAGVTQTPRYLIKTRGQQVTLSCSPISGHRSVSWYQQTPGQGLQFLFEYFSETQRNKGNFPGRFSGRQFSNSRSEMNVSTLELGDSALYLCASSLGGFYEQYFGPGTRLTVT.